This entry describes one T cell receptor beta chain. These data originate in a study of CD8+ T cells in alopecia areata. Study context: The drug, oral tofacitinib, was given to treated patients at 5 to 10 mg twice daily.

RNA extraction was followed by reverse transcription into cDNA, which acted as the sequencing template. Data came from immunoSEQ multiplex PCR; TCRdb stores just in-frame clones and leaves some out. Of around 140,000 clones in the sample, roughly three fifths were seen once. The CDR3 is 12 amino acids. V was trimmed by 4 bases and J by 9 bases, leaving 11 bases between them. Germline-derived CDR1 and CDR2 are SGDLS and YYNGEE. The V gene is TRBV9, the J gene TRBJ2-1; D gene ambiguous. This specimen consisted of CD4+ T cells sorted from blood, obtained at week 0. This sequence originates from a human donor with alopecia areata. The CDR3 DNA reads TGTGCCAGCAGCCTACTCTTTGGTGAGCAGTTCTTC. This gives the protein CASSLLFGEQFF. Drawing the rest from reference TRBV9 and TRBJ2-1, the complete variable domain is DSGVTQTPKHLITATGQRVTLRCSPRSGDLSVYWYQQSLDQGLQFLIQYYNGEERAKGNILERFSAQQFPDLHSELNLSSLELGDSALYFCASSLLFGEQFFGPGTRLTVL.